This T cell receptor (beta chain) was recovered during a study of blood T cell repertoires in COVID-19. Clones were read by immunoSEQ multiplex PCR, and TCRdb kept only the in-frame ones, dropping some. Of roughly 100,000 clones detected, around four fifths appear once; the ten largest clones hold about 9.6%. There are 13 residues in the CDR3. Germline CDR1 SNHLY, CDR2 FYNNEI. Trimming left V 7 bases short and J 5 bases short, with 14 bases between. The sequence derives from a man aged 55 to 69 with active or convalescent COVID-19. The chain recombines TRBV2 with TRBJ1-2, with a weak D call TRBD1 (5 bases). The sample consisted of peripheral blood. The CDR3 spells CASKLQGLYGYTF. The CDR3 DNA sequence: TGTGCCAGCAAACTCCAGGGACTTTATGGCTACACCTTC.